The sequence of this TCR beta chain was determined in a study of blood T cell repertoires in COVID-19. Study as a whole: PBMCs, B-cell-depleted T cells, or T cells provided the cDNA or gDNA that made up the material.

The CDR3 is made up of 15 amino acids. Per germline, CDR1 MNHEY and CDR2 SVGAGI. The ends lost 4 bases at V and 4 bases at J; junction bases unmatched: 9. The table came from immunoSEQ multiplex PCR; TCRdb's copy has only in-frame clones and leaves some out. The repertoire holds roughly 170,000 clones, with under 90% as singletons. Participants came from about 24 US areas, aged roughly 18 to 89 years. In assigning cohorts, the study relied on participant-reported clinical history. Recovered status in Cohort 3 required two negative PCRs, clearance, or symptom resolution. The receptor's source is a man aged 50-60 years who had recovered from COVID-19. V and J are TRBV6-5 and TRBJ1-2, with 7 positions matching TRBD1. Sequencing was done on a sample of PBMCs or T cells enriched from blood (not recorded which). The CDR3 protein is CASSFRSRGAYGYTF. The CDR3 DNA reads as TGTGCCAGCAGTTTCCGGTCCAGGGGGGCCTATGGCTACACCTTC.